One and the same sample provided the 32 T cell receptor beta chains below, sequenced in a study of cytomegalovirus exposure and HLA in healthy donors. The PCR had 60 Vbeta and 13 Jbeta primers. This table comes from immunoSEQ multiplex PCR, and its TCRdb copy is limited to in-frame clones, with some not included. The sample contains 95,000 to 150,000 clones, about 75% of which appear only once. The sequenced material came from PBMCs. The receptors were gathered from a man in his 60s in good health and CMV-seropositive.

V gene TRBV19 combines with J gene TRBJ2-7, with no clear D. Germline CDR1 LNHDA, CDR2 SQIVND (reference sequence). The CDR3 is 14 residues long. V was cut by 1 base and J by 2 bases, with 9 bases left in between. In DNA, the CDR3 is TGTGCCAGTAGTATAGGTCACAGCACCTACGAGCAGTACTTC. Translating it yields CASSIGHSTYEQYF.

In its sample, this clone was seen a few times. The rearrangement links TRBV7-9 to TRBJ2-5; TRBD1 agrees at 7 bases. The CDR3 totals 14 residues. Germline-derived CDR1 and CDR2 are SEHNR and FQNEAQ (reference sequence). Trimming at V came to 3 bases and at J to 1 base, leaving 2 bases not matched to a gene. The CDR3 is CASSLSGGQETQYF. The CDR3 nucleotides read TGTGCCAGCAGCTTGTCAGGGGGCCAAGAGACCCAGTACTTC.

This sequence joins TRBV6-6 and TRBJ2-7; TRBD2 aligns across 8 bases. Per germline, CDR1 MNHNY and CDR2 SVGAGI (reference sequence). CDR3 length: 15 amino acids. J was trimmed by 2 bases and V by 2 bases; bases with no gene match: 5. CDR3 DNA sequence: TGTGCCAGCAGTTACGAGGCGGGAGGACCCTACGAGCAGTACTTC. Encoded protein: CASSYEAGGPYEQYF.

The CDR3 region is CASSSRLAGDTQYF. As DNA, the CDR3 is TGTGCCAGCAGCTCCCGACTAGCAGGTGATACGCAGTATTTT. The chain employs TRBV7-2 and TRBJ2-3; 7 bases are shared with TRBD2. This CDR3 region has 14 residues. In germline, CDR1 is SGHTA, CDR2 FQGNSA. V was clipped by 4 bases and J by 6 bases; unmatched bases: 7.

The V and J genes are TRBV19 and TRBJ2-3; D is ambiguous. The CDR3 loop spans 13 amino acids. Germline V gene lookup returns CDR1 LNHDA and CDR2 SQIVND (reference sequence). The V gene lost 3 bases and the J gene lost 6 bases, with 10 bases spanning the gap. The CDR3 protein is CASSMKSRDTQYF. CDR3 coding DNA: TGTGCCAGTAGTATGAAGAGCAGGGATACGCAGTATTTT.

The chain carries TRBV7-8 and TRBJ1-1; 10 bases agree with TRBD1. V lost 3 bases and J lost 5; bases outside the gene matches: 15. There are 18 residues in the CDR3. Germline V gene lookup returns CDR1 SGHVS and CDR2 FQNEAQ. This CDR3 reads CASSFWADRGASMTEAFF. The CDR3 bases are TGTGCCAGCAGCTTTTGGGCGGACAGGGGGGCGAGTATGACTGAAGCTTTCTTT.

The V and J genes are TRBV2 and TRBJ2-1; D remains ambiguous. The CDR3 has 14 residues. Germline CDR1 is SNHLY and CDR2 is FYNNEI. The V and J ends lost 5 bases and 0 bases respectively, with 8 bases between them. The CDR3 DNA is TGTGCCAGCAGTCTTGCCAGCTCCTACAATGAGCAGTTCTTC. Its translation is CASSLASSYNEQFF.

This clone has more than one count but fewer than ten. The rearrangement uses TRBV7-8 and TRBJ2-7; D is unclear. From germline, CDR1 is SGHVS and CDR2 FQNEAQ. Trimming removed 2 bases at V and 7 bases at J, with 21 bases between. This CDR3 has 16 residues. The CDR3 DNA is TGTGCCAGCAGCTTAAGTTCGCTCATGGGCCGTTTTGAGCAGTACTTC. Encoded protein: CASSLSSLMGRFEQYF.

The V and J genes are TRBV5-1 and TRBJ2-3; 9 positions match TRBD2. With V trimmed by 0 bases and J by 1 base, 6 bases remained unmatched. Germline V CDR1 and CDR2: SGHRS, YFSETQ. This CDR3 region has 17 residues. CDR3 in amino acids: CASSLGGAGGRTDTQYF. CDR3 coding DNA: TGCGCCAGCAGCTTGGGAGGAGCGGGGGGCCGCACAGATACGCAGTATTTT.

This rearrangement joins TRBV28 to TRBJ1-4; D ambiguous. In germline, CDR1 is MDHEN, CDR2 SYDVKM. Trimming took off 3 bases at V and 8 bases at J, with 13 bases between the two ends. This CDR3 has 14 residues. The CDR3 bases are TGTGCCAGCAGTTTGGGGAGGTTAAGGGAAAAACTGTTTTTT. As protein: CASSLGRLREKLFF.

The chain recombines TRBV12-5 with TRBJ2-3; 8 positions match TRBD2. Germline CDR1 and CDR2: LGHNT and FRNRAP. The CDR3 sequence is 16 residues long. With 5 bases clipped from V and 0 bases from J, the junction kept 7 bases outside the gene matches. CDR3 sequence (DNA): TGTGCTAGTGGTCCGGGAGAGCGGGGGAGCACAGATACGCAGTATTTT. Residues: CASGPGERGSTDTQYF. Drawing the rest from reference TRBV12-5 and TRBJ2-3, the complete variable domain is DARVTQTPRHKVTEMGQEVTMRCQPILGHNTVFWYRQTMMQGLELLAYFRNRAPLDDSGMPKDRFSAEMPDATLATLKIQPSEPRDSAVYFCASGPGERGSTDTQYFGPGTRLTVL.

There are a few counts of this clone. The V and J genes are TRBV28 and TRBJ2-7, with D tentatively TRBD1 (7 bases). CDR1 is MDHEN and CDR2 is SYDVKM in the germline V gene. V was trimmed by 5 bases and J by 3 bases, leaving 20 bases between them. This CDR3 is 16 amino acids long. CDR3 sequence: CASSTATGEDRYEQYF. The CDR3, as DNA: TGTGCCAGCAGTACGGCTACAGGGGAGGACCGCTACGAGCAGTACTTC.

The chain joins TRBV5-1 to TRBJ2-3, with D tentatively TRBD1 (6 bases). CDR3 length: 14 residues. The V gene lost 2 bases and the J gene lost 2 bases, with 9 bases spanning the gap. Germline V lookup: CDR1 SGHRS, CDR2 YFSETQ. CDR3: CASSFGGTTDTQYF. Here the CDR3 DNA reads TGCGCCAGCAGCTTTGGGGGCACCACAGATACGCAGTATTTT. Complete variable domain (other parts from reference TRBV5-1 and TRBJ2-3): KAGVTQTPRYLIKTRGQQVTLSCSPISGHRSVSWYQQTPGQGLQFLFEYFSETQRNKGNFPGRFSGRQFSNSRSEMNVSTLELGDSALYLCASSFGGTTDTQYFGPGTRLTVL.

V and J are TRBV15 and TRBJ1-1; D perhaps matches TRBD1 (5 bases). V was pared by 7 bases and J by 4 bases, with 16 bases between. Germline V CDR1 and CDR2: LNHNV, YYDKDF (reference sequence). The CDR3 is 14 amino acids. CDR3 sequence reads: CATNTGTRGTEAFF. Written as DNA, the CDR3 is TGTGCCACCAATACCGGGACTCGGGGCACTGAAGCTTTCTTT.

The rearrangement links TRBV28 to TRBJ2-5, with D tentatively TRBD1 (6 bases). Between the trimmed V and J ends, which lost 5 bases and 1 base, there was a span of 11 bases. Germline lookup yields CDR1 MDHEN and CDR2 SYDVKM. The CDR3 is 14 residues long. The CDR3 coding sequence is TGTGCCAGCAGTATGACAGGATCCCAAGAGACCCAGTACTTC. Its translation: CASSMTGSQETQYF.

This sequence joins TRBV5-1 and TRBJ1-1; TRBD1 aligns across 10 bases. The CDR3 runs to 16 residues. V shed 3 bases and J 1 base; nucleotides not matched to a gene: 6. Germline CDR1 reads SGHRS; CDR2 reads YFSETQ. For the CDR3, the DNA is TGCGCCAGCAGCTGGGGACAGGGGACCTCGAACACTGAAGCTTTCTTT. Its protein product is CASSWGQGTSNTEAFF.

The sample holds one count of this clone. The chain employs TRBV27 and TRBJ2-5; the match to TRBD2 covers 8 bases. CDR3 size: 14 residues. Germline-derived CDR1 and CDR2 are MNHEY and SMNVEV (reference sequence). The ends lost 2 bases at V and 5 bases at J; junction bases unmatched: 4. The CDR3 DNA reads TGTGCCAGCAGTTTACGGGGGGGCCGGGAGACCCAGTACTTC. It encodes CASSLRGGRETQYF.

This chain links TRBV7-8 with TRBJ1-2; 9 bases are a match to TRBD1. CDR3 length equals 15 residues. The V gene end was trimmed by 5 bases and the J gene end by 2 bases; junction bases not matched to a gene: 6. Germline-derived CDR1 and CDR2 are SGHVS and FQNEAQ. CDR3: CASSSDRGANYGYTF. The DNA for the CDR3 is TGTGCCAGCAGCAGTGACAGGGGGGCGAACTATGGCTACACCTTC.

The J gene is TRBJ2-7, the V gene TRBV27, with D possibly being TRBD2 (6 bases). Germline CDR1 MNHEY, CDR2 SMNVEV (reference sequence). The CDR3 runs to 15 residues. The ends were cut back, 2 bases at V and 9 bases at J, with 20 bases in the middle. CDR3 residues: CASSLGGSGIPGQYF. DNA of the CDR3: TGTGCCAGCAGTTTAGGGGGGAGCGGTATCCCCGGGCAGTACTTC.

This chain connects TRBV5-6 to TRBJ2-4; D is possibly TRBD1 (6 bases). The CDR3 contains 14 residues. Per germline, CDR1 SGHDT and CDR2 YYEEEE. Trimming cost V 1 base and J 9 bases, with 14 bases left between them. Written as DNA, the CDR3 is TGTGCCAGCAGCTTGTCAGGGGCGGAAACCATTCAGTACTTC. Protein: CASSLSGAETIQYF.

The chain is built from TRBV7-3 and TRBJ1-1; 10 positions match TRBD1. CDR3 length: 15 amino acids. Germline loops: CDR1 SGHTA, CDR2 FQGTGA. Trimming at V came to 1 base and at J to 5 bases, leaving 4 bases not matched to a gene. The CDR3 loop is CASSLSRTGGTEAFF. CDR3 bases: TGTGCCAGCAGCTTAAGTAGGACAGGGGGAACTGAAGCTTTCTTT. The full variable domain, in which reference TRBV7-3 and TRBJ1-1 provide the parts outside the CDR3, is GAGVSQTPSNKVTEKGKYVELRCDPISGHTALYWYRQSLGQGPEFLIYFQGTGAADDSGLPNDRFFAVRPEGSVSTLKIQRTERGDSAVYLCASSLSRTGGTEAFFGQGTRLTVV.

This sequence joins TRBV6-1 and TRBJ2-7; no reliable D call. V lost 4 bases, J lost 7 bases, and 11 bases lay in between. CDR3 size: 12 residues. CDR1 and CDR2 (germline): MNHNS, SASEGT. The CDR3 sequence: CASSVTSREQYF. The CDR3 DNA is TGTGCCAGCAGTGTGACTTCTCGGGAGCAGTACTTC.

V is TRBV13 and J is TRBJ2-1; TRBD2 matches at 13 bases. The length of the CDR3 is 21 residues. Germline trimming cut 2 bases from V and 7 bases from J; bases unmatched to any gene: 20. Looked up from germline, CDR1 is PRHDT and CDR2 is FYEKMQ (reference sequence). The CDR3 nucleotides are TGTGCCAGCAGCTTAAGCCCCCTGGGACTAGCGGGAACCTTAGGAAAAAATGAGCAGTTCTTC. Translation: CASSLSPLGLAGTLGKNEQFF.

This clone appeared a single time. The gene calls are TRBV7-9 and TRBJ2-1, with 7 bases that match TRBD2. The CDR3 loop spans 15 amino acids. In germline, CDR1 is SEHNR, CDR2 FQNEAQ (reference sequence). After removal of 6 bases from V and 4 bases from J, the junction contained 9 bases not matched to a gene. CDR3 bases: TGTGCCAGCAGAAGAGCGGGGATCAGGTACAATGAGCAGTTCTTC. Protein product: CASRRAGIRYNEQFF.

As DNA, the CDR3 is TGTGCCAGTAGCCAGCCGGGACAGCTCTATGGCTACACCTTC. Its translation is CASSQPGQLYGYTF. V is TRBV19 and J is TRBJ1-2, with 7 bases fitting TRBD1. The CDR3 contains 14 residues. V shed 6 bases and J 4 bases; nucleotides not matched to a gene: 8. Per the germline V gene, CDR1 is LNHDA and CDR2 is SQIVND (reference sequence).

The chain has TRBV4-1 and TRBJ1-2; 7 positions match TRBD1. Trimming at V came to 1 base and at J to 2 bases, leaving 7 bases not matched to a gene. The V gene's germline CDR1 is MGHRA and CDR2 YSYEKL. The CDR3 loop spans 16 amino acids. The CDR3 nucleotides read TGCGCCAGCAGCCAAGGAGGGGGCAGGGGGAACTATGGCTACACCTTC. It yields the protein CASSQGGGRGNYGYTF.

This chain connects TRBV13 to TRBJ2-7, with TRBD1 identical over 7 bases. The CDR3 is made up of 16 amino acids. Germline trimming cut 5 bases from V and 0 bases from J; bases unmatched to any gene: 10. Germline CDR1 PRHDT, CDR2 FYEKMQ (reference sequence). CDR3 residues: CASSELRGKASYEQYF. The DNA for the CDR3 is TGTGCCAGCAGCGAACTCAGGGGGAAGGCCTCCTACGAGCAGTACTTC.

This clone was seen more than once but under ten times. The V gene is TRBV19, the J gene TRBJ2-5; TRBD1 matches 7 bases. The end of the DNA aligns better with TRBJ2-7, so the J call may be wrong. This CDR3 has 14 amino acids. The germline CDR1 and CDR2 sequences are LNHDA and SQIVND (reference sequence). CDR3 sequence reads: CASKMGTATYEQYF. The CDR3, as DNA: TGTGCCAGTAAAATGGGGACAGCAACCTACGAGCAGTACTTC.

The chain employs TRBV23-1 and TRBJ2-5; D is undetermined. The end of the DNA aligns better with TRBJ2-7, so the J call may be wrong. TRBV23-1 is marked as an open reading frame, function uncertain. The CDR3 has 14 residues. CDR3 sequence (DNA): TGCGCCAGCAGTTTCCCCGCGAGCTCCTACGAGCAGTACTTC. It yields the protein CASSFPASSYEQYF.

J is TRBJ2-5 and V is TRBV5-1; TRBD2 agrees at 13 bases. With the DNA end fitting TRBJ2-7 better, the J assignment may be wrong. The length of the CDR3 is 16 residues. Germline CDR1 and CDR2: SGHRS and YFSETQ. CDR3: CASSSTGLAGVDEQYF. CDR3 nucleotide sequence: TGCGCCAGCAGCTCAACCGGACTAGCGGGAGTGGACGAGCAGTACTTC.

V is TRBV11-3 and J is TRBJ2-6; possibly TRBD2 for D (5 bases). The germline V gene has CDR1 SGHNT and CDR2 YENEEA. CDR3 length: 14 amino acids. V was trimmed by 5 bases and J by 4 bases, leaving 9 bases between them. CDR3 protein: CASSLEGGANVLTF. The CDR3 DNA is TGTGCCAGCAGCCTTGAGGGCGGGGCCAACGTCCTGACTTTC.

The V and J genes are TRBV7-9 and TRBJ2-7, with 10 bases fitting TRBD1. Looked up from germline, CDR1 is SEHNR and CDR2 is FQNEAQ (reference sequence). V dropped 10 bases and J dropped 4; count of bases not matched to a gene: 10. The CDR3 totals 14 residues. The DNA of the CDR3 is TGTGCCACAGGGACAGGGGTAATGGGGTACGAGCAGTACTTC. It specifies CATGTGVMGYEQYF. Full variable domain (missing parts from reference TRBV7-9 and TRBJ2-7): DTGVSQNPRHKITKRGQNVTFRCDPISEHNRLYWYRQTLGQGPEFLTYFQNEAQLEKSRLLSDRFSAERPKGSFSTLEIQRTEQGDSAMYLCATGTGVMGYEQYFGPGTRLTVT.